Listed here are 2 T cell receptor beta chains from one sample, sequenced in a study of blood T cell repertoires in COVID-19. The repertoire was sequenced with immunoSEQ multiplex PCR; TCRdb's copy has only in-frame clones and lacks some. The table records more than 90,000 clones, roughly four fifths of them present only once. The sample was peripheral blood. These receptors came from a man between 65 and 79 years old with acute or convalescent COVID-19.

This chain connects TRBV28 to TRBJ1-3, with D maybe TRBD1 (5 bases). Trimming cost V 11 bases and J 3 bases, with 17 bases left between them. CDR3 length equals 14 residues. Germline loops: CDR1 MDHEN, CDR2 SYDVKM. The CDR3 DNA is TGTGCCGGTAAAGGGCAGGGTAATGGAAACACCATATATTTT. This codes for CAGKGQGNGNTIYF.

This chain links TRBV9 with TRBJ2-3; 11 bases align to TRBD2. The CDR3 is made up of 18 amino acids. Germline V gene data show CDR1 as SGDLS and CDR2 as YYNGEE. V shed 3 bases, J shed 4 bases, and the junction held 13 bases outside the gene matches. Here the CDR3 DNA reads TGTGCCAGCAGCGCCCTGGCCTTAGCGGGAGGGCTCGCAGATACGCAGTATTTT. This codes for CASSALALAGGLADTQYF.